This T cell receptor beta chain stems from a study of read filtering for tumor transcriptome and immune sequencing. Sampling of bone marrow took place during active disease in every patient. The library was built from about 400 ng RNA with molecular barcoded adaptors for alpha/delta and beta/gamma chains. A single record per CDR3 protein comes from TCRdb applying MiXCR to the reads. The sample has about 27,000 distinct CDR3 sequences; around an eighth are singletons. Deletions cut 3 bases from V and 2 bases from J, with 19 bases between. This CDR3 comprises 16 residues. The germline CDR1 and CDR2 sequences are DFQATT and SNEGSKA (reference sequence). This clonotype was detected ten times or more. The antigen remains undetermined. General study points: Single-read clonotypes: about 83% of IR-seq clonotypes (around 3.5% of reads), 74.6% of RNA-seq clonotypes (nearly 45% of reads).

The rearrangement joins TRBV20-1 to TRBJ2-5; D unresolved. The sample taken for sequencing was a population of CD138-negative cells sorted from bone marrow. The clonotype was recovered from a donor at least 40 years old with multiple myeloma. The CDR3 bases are TGCAGTGCTAGGGCCCAGAACTTAGTCCCACAAGAGACCCAGTACTTC. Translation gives CSARAQNLVPQETQYF.